This is a list of T cell receptor beta chains from one sample in a study of CD8+CD57+ T cells in acquired aplastic anemia. TCRdb re-called the reads with MiXCR, one entry per CDR3 protein. The table includes fewer than 200,000 distinct CDR3 sequences, roughly two thirds detected once. The sequenced sample was sorted CD4+, CD8+, or CD8+CD57+ T cells (not recorded which) from PBMCs. These receptors all come from a human donor with aplastic anemia. The conserved cysteine and the conserved F or W are not part of the CDR3 here.

v_gene: TRBV5-1; j_gene: TRBJ1-2; CDR3aa: ASGGGQSVGGYT
v_gene: TRBV29-1; j_gene: TRBJ1-3; CDR3aa: SASGNTIY
v_gene: TRBV10-3; j_gene: TRBJ1-1; CDR3aa: AISEPSRDRVAEAF
v_gene: TRBV9; j_gene: TRBJ1-5; CDR3aa: ASSEQGFDNQPQH
v_gene: TRBV5-1; j_gene: TRBJ1-5; CDR3aa: ASSLDTGNQPQH
v_gene: TRBV19; j_gene: TRBJ1-2; CDR3aa: ASSIVEGTYGYT
v_gene: TRBV9; j_gene: TRBJ1-2; CDR3aa: ASTGGMANYGYT
v_gene: TRBV11-2; j_gene: TRBJ2-7; CDR3aa: ASSFGLRYEQY
v_gene: TRBV5-8; j_gene: TRBJ2-3; CDR3aa: ASSLGRGLGPTDTQY
v_gene: TRBV2; j_gene: TRBJ1-1; CDR3aa: ASRGQGANTEAF
v_gene: TRBV9; j_gene: TRBJ2-7; CDR3aa: ASSAGPARVNEQY
v_gene: TRBV20-1; j_gene: TRBJ2-7; CDR3aa: SARGWSGEQY
v_gene: TRBV29-1; j_gene: TRBJ1-5; CDR3aa: SVELAGYSNQPQH
v_gene: TRBV10-3; j_gene: TRBJ2-2; CDR3aa: AISVISIQETGELF
v_gene: TRBV5-1; j_gene: TRBJ2-3; CDR3aa: ASSLALGTDTQY
v_gene: TRBV6-4; j_gene: .; CDR3aa: ASSEDSTDTQY
v_gene: TRBV7-2; j_gene: TRBJ1-6; CDR3aa: ASSQDGTVNSPLH
v_gene: TRBV5-1; j_gene: TRBJ1-4; CDR3aa: ASSTGTGDEKLF
v_gene: TRBV7-6; j_gene: TRBJ2-7; CDR3aa: ASSPDGVVYEQY
v_gene: TRBV29-1; j_gene: TRBJ2-5; CDR3aa: SVARGGEETQY
v_gene: TRBV20-1; j_gene: .; CDR3aa: SAKGSETQY
v_gene: TRBV7-3; j_gene: TRBJ1-5; CDR3aa: ASSSTGGNQPQH
v_gene: TRBV20-1; j_gene: TRBJ2-7; CDR3aa: SALTSGRSRGGYEQY
v_gene: TRBV10-1; j_gene: TRBJ1-4; CDR3aa: ASSDTQGTEKLF
v_gene: TRBV20-1; j_gene: TRBJ2-7; CDR3aa: SATTSGRNEQY
v_gene: TRBV6-5; j_gene: TRBJ2-7; CDR3aa: ATHTLDSSGKQY
v_gene: TRBV7-2; j_gene: TRBJ1-4; CDR3aa: ASSFTGEKLF
v_gene: TRBV20-1; j_gene: TRBJ1-2; CDR3aa: SARATGVGDGYT
v_gene: TRBV5-1; j_gene: TRBJ2-7; CDR3aa: ASSDLTTYEQY
v_gene: TRBV3-1; j_gene: TRBJ1-2; CDR3aa: ASSQPVGPGGYT
v_gene: TRBV29-1; j_gene: TRBJ2-1; CDR3aa: SVGTSGSYEQF
v_gene: TRBV7-9; j_gene: TRBJ2-2; CDR3aa: ASTNSGRTGELF
v_gene: TRBV20-1; j_gene: TRBJ2-1; CDR3aa: SDSGQRDHNEQF
v_gene: TRBV7-9; j_gene: TRBJ2-2; CDR3aa: ASSSRMRQGDTGELF
v_gene: TRBV10-3; j_gene: TRBJ2-5; CDR3aa: AISMTGDQETQY
v_gene: TRBV20-1; j_gene: TRBJ1-3; CDR3aa: SASTGDRNTIY
v_gene: TRBV2; j_gene: TRBJ2-5; CDR3aa: ASKFGETQY
v_gene: TRBV20-1; j_gene: TRBJ1-3; CDR3aa: SAIRDRVDGNTIY
v_gene: TRBV7-3; j_gene: TRBJ2-5; CDR3aa: ARGQGKETQY
v_gene: TRBV7-2; j_gene: TRBJ2-4; CDR3aa: ASSWAVSGNIQY
v_gene: TRBV6-1; j_gene: TRBJ2-1; CDR3aa: ASSSEDWLDEQF
v_gene: TRBV7-7; j_gene: TRBJ2-5; CDR3aa: ASSHNDGTQY
v_gene: TRBV10-1; j_gene: TRBJ2-7; CDR3aa: ASSEGLAGTTY
v_gene: TRBV7-2; j_gene: TRBJ2-2; CDR3aa: ASSLAPLGPGELF
v_gene: TRBV2; j_gene: TRBJ2-7; CDR3aa: ATTGSFNEQY
v_gene: TRBV7-2; j_gene: TRBJ2-7; CDR3aa: ASSFLGGDGYEQY
v_gene: TRBV20-1; j_gene: TRBJ1-1; CDR3aa: SANSRAGTDAAF
v_gene: TRBV7-9; j_gene: TRBJ2-3; CDR3aa: ATSRYADTQY
v_gene: TRBV7-2; j_gene: TRBJ1-2; CDR3aa: ASSLEGGTGYGYT
v_gene: TRBV12-3/TRBV12-4; j_gene: TRBJ2-3; CDR3aa: ASSFSLAGVLNPPSNTQY
v_gene: TRBV7-2; j_gene: TRBJ1-5; CDR3aa: ASSLGDRVSNQPQH